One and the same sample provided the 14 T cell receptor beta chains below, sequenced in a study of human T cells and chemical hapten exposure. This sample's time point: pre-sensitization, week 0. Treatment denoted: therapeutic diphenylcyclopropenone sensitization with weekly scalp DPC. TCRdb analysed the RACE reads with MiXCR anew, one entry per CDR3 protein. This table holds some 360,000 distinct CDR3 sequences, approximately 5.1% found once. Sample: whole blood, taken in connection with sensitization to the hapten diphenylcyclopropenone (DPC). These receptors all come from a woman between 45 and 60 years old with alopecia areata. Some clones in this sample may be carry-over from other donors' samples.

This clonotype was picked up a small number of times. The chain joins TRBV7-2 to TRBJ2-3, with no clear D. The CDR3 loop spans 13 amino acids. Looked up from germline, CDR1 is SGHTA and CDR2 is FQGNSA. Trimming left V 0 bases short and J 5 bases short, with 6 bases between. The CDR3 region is CASSLAQIDTQYF. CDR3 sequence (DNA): TGTGCCAGCAGCTTAGCGCAGATAGATACGCAGTATTTT.

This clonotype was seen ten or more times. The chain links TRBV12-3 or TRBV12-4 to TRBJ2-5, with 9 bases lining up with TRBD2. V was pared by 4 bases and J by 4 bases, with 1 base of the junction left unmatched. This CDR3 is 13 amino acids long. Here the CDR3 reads CASSSSGVETQYF. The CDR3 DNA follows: TGTGCCAGCAGTTCTAGCGGGGTAGAGACCCAGTACTTC.

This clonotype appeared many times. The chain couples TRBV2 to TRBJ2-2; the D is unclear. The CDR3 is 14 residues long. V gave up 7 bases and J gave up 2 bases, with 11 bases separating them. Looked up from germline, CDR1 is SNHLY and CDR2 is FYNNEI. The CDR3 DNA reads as TGTGCCAGCACCCCGACTCCAAACACCGGGGAGCTGTTTTTT. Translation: CASTPTPNTGELFF.

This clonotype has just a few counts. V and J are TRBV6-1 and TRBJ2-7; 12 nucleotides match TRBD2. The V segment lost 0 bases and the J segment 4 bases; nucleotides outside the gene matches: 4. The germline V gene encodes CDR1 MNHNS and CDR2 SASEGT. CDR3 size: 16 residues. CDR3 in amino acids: CASSEASTSGGYEQYF. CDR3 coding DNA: TGTGCCAGCAGTGAAGCTTCGACTAGCGGGGGTTACGAGCAGTACTTC.

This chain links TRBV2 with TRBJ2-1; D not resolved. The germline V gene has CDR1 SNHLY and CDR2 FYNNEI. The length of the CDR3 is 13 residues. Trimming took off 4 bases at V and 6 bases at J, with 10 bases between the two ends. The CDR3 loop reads CASSGTLANEQFF. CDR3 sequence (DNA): TGTGCCAGCAGTGGTACTTTGGCCAATGAGCAGTTCTTC.

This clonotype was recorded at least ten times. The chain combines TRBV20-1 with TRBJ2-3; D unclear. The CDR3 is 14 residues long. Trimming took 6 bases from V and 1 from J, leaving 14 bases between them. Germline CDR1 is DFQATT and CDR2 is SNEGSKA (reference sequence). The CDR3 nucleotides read TGCAGTGCCGAGATCGGCTATGGCACAGATACGCAGTATTTT. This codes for CSAEIGYGTDTQYF.

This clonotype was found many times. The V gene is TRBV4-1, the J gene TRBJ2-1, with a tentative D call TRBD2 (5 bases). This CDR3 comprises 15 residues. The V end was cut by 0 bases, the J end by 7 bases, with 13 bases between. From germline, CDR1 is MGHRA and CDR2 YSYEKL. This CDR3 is CASSQESRGRNEQFF. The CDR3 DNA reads TGCGCCAGCAGCCAAGAGTCCCGGGGAAGGAATGAGCAGTTCTTC.

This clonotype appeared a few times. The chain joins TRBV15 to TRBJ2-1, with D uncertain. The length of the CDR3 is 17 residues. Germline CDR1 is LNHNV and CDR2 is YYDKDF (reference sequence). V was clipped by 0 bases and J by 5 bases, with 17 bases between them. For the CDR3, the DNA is TGTGCCACCAGCAGAGATGCCCACAGTAACGTCAACAATGAGCAGTTCTTC. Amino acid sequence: CATSRDAHSNVNNEQFF. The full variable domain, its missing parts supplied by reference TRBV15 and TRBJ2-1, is DAMVIQNPRYQVTQFGKPVTLSCSQTLNHNVMYWYQQKSSQAPKLLFHYYDKDFNNEADTPDNFQSRRPNTSFCFLDIRSPGLGDTAMYLCATSRDAHSNVNNEQFFGPGTRLTVL.

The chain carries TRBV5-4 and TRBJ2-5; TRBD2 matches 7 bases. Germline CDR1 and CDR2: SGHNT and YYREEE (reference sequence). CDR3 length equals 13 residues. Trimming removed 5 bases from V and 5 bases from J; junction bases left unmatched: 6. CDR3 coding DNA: TGTGCCAGCAGTAAGGGAGGGACGGAGACCCAGTACTTC. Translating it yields CASSKGGTETQYF.

The CDR3: CASRGTDNEQFF. CDR3 bases: TGTGCCAGCAGAGGTACGGACAATGAGCAGTTCTTC. V and J are TRBV12-3 or TRBV12-4 and TRBJ2-1; D remains ambiguous. This CDR3 region has 12 residues. Trimming stripped 6 bases from V and 5 bases from J, with 8 bases between.

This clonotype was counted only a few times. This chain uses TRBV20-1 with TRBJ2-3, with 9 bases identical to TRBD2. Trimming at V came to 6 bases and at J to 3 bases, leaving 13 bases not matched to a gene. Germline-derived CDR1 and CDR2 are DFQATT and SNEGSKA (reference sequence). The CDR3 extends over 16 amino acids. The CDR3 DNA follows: TGCAGTGCCCCCCTTCGGGCGGGAGGGACGACAGATACGCAGTATTTT. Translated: CSAPLRAGGTTDTQYF.

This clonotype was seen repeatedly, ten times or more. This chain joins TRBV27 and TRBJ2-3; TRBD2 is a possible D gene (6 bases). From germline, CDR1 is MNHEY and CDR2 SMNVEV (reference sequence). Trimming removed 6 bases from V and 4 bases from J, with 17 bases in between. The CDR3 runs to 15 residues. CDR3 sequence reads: CASSPTGGYADTQYF. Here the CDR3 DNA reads TGTGCCAGCAGCCCGACCGGGGGATACGCAGATACGCAGTATTTT.

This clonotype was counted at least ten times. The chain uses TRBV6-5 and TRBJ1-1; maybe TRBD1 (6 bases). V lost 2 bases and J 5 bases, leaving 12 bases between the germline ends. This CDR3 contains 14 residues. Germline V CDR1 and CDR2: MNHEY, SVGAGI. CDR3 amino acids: CASSYGGQGTEAFF. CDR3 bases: TGTGCCAGCAGTTACGGGGGCCAAGGGACTGAAGCTTTCTTT.

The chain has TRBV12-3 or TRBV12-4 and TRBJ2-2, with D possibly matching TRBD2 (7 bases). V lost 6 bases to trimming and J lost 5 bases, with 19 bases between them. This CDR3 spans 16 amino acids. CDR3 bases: TGTGCCAGCAGCCCCAGAGGGGGAGGGAGGACCGGGGAGCTGTTTTTT. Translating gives CASSPRGGGRTGELFF.